The next 22 T cell receptor beta chains were all read from a single sample in a study of regulatory T cells in long-lasting Graves disease. Building of the TCR beta libraries involved iRepertoire HTBI primers and Arm-PCR of CDR3 regions. One entry per CDR3 protein results from TCRdb running MiXCR on the multiplex PCR reads. Here the sample spans hundreds of thousands of distinct CDR3 sequences, roughly 23% being singletons. Time point here: persistent/refractory GD, antithyroid drugs over 5 years with positive TRAb. Scientists built the TCR library using RNA that was extracted from PBMCs. This sample comprised peripheral blood mononuclear cells (PBMCs), obtained when the disease was refractory, from a patient treated with antithyroid drugs. Receptor source: a female donor with Graves disease.

J is TRBJ2-7 and V is TRBV15; the D is unclear. Trimming pared 0 bases from V and 5 bases from J, leaving 14 bases between. The CDR3 contains 15 residues. The germline V gene has CDR1 LNHNV and CDR2 YYDKDF (reference sequence). The CDR3 is CATSRDWRERDEQYF. For the CDR3, the DNA is TGTGCCACCAGCAGAGATTGGAGAGAACGGGACGAGCAGTACTTC.

This clonotype came up a few times. V and J are TRBV28 and TRBJ2-7; no firm D call. Germline CDR1 and CDR2: MDHEN and SYDVKM. V was clipped by 6 bases and J by 3 bases, with 9 bases between them. The CDR3 is made up of 12 amino acids. This CDR3 reads CASSSNVYEQYF. For the CDR3, the DNA is TGTGCCAGCAGCTCCAACGTCTACGAGCAGTACTTC. The whole variable domain, filled in from reference TRBV28 and TRBJ2-7, reads DVKVTQSSRYLVKRTGEKVFLECVQDMDHENMFWYRQDPGLGLRLIYFSYDVKMKEKGDIPEGYSVSREKKERFSLILESASTNQTSMYLCASSSNVYEQYFGPGTRLTVT.

This clonotype was found many times. The gene calls are TRBV5-1 and TRBJ2-6; 7 bases are shared with TRBD1. The CDR3 totals 15 residues. Germline loops: CDR1 SGHRS, CDR2 YFSETQ. Losses at the gene ends were 4 bases for V and 2 bases for J; bases not matched to a gene: 3. CDR3 sequence reads: CASSQGTAGANVLTF. CDR3 DNA: TGCGCCAGCAGCCAGGGGACAGCTGGGGCCAACGTCCTGACTTTC.

V is TRBV4-1 and J is TRBJ1-5; D unresolved. Germline V gene sequence: CDR1 MGHRA, CDR2 YSYEKL. CDR3 length: 13 residues. V lost 4 bases, J lost 6 bases, and 10 bases lay in between. CDR3 in amino acids: CASSLPNTQPQHF. CDR3 coding DNA: TGCGCCAGCAGCCTACCAAACACTCAGCCCCAGCATTTT.

Note on this clonotype: At one boundary the junction diverges from the germline segment, which might be a read error. The V call is TRBV5-1, the J call TRBJ2-2, with 10 bases aligning to TRBD2. There are 17 residues in the CDR3. The germline gives CDR1 SGHRS, CDR2 YFSETQ. The CDR3 DNA reads TGCGCCAGCGGCTTGGCGTCTAGCGGGAGAAACACCGGGGAGCTGTTTTTT. Its protein is CASGLASSGRNTGELFF.

This clonotype was detected ten times or more. The rearrangement uses TRBV12-3 or TRBV12-4 and TRBJ2-5; D unresolved. V was clipped by 5 bases and J by 2 bases, with 12 bases between them. This CDR3 comprises 14 residues. In DNA, the CDR3 is TGTGCCAGCAGTGCGAGATGGAGTCAAGAGACCCAGTACTTC. It translates to CASSARWSQETQYF.

This clonotype was counted a single time. A much larger clone differs by one base, so this may be a read error. Since no conserved phenylalanine or tryptophan closes the CDR3, a read error is the likely cause. The chain employs TRBV12-3 or TRBV12-4 and TRBJ2-7, with D possibly TRBD1 on 6 matching bases. V lost 6 bases, J lost 3 bases, and 9 bases lay in between. This CDR3 has 12 amino acids. This chain's CDR3 is CASRSGVYEQYL. The CDR3 DNA reads TGTGCCAGCAGGTCAGGGGTCTACGAGCAGTACCTC.

This clonotype has more than one count but fewer than ten. This sequence joins TRBV6-1 and TRBJ2-7, with D unresolved. Germline V gene lookup returns CDR1 MNHNS and CDR2 SASEGT. The CDR3 spans 15 residues. V gave up 2 bases and J gave up 4 bases, with 15 bases separating them. CDR3 residues: CASSESGQKRYEQYF. The DNA of the CDR3 is TGTGCCAGCAGTGAAAGTGGCCAGAAACGATACGAGCAGTACTTC.

This clonotype was observed many times. V usage is TRBV6-9 and J usage is TRBJ2-5; 9 nucleotides agree with TRBD1. Losses at the gene ends were 3 bases for V and 4 bases for J; bases not matched to a gene: 9. This CDR3 has 16 amino acids. Germline assignment: CDR1 MNHGY and CDR2 SVAAGI. The CDR3 DNA sequence: TGTGCCAGCAGTTACGGGGGAACAGGGGGCTTAGAGACCCAGTACTTC. Translating it yields CASSYGGTGGLETQYF.

This clonotype was counted only a few times. V gene TRBV5-5 combines with J gene TRBJ1-5; TRBD1 is a possible D gene (5 bases). The V gene lost 4 bases and the J gene lost 9 bases, with 14 bases spanning the gap. The CDR3 is 13 amino acids. Germline V gene lookup returns CDR1 SGHKS and CDR2 YYEKEE (reference sequence). CDR3 sequence reads: CASSGGTEGPQHF. The CDR3 DNA follows: TGTGCCAGCAGCGGCGGGACCGAGGGGCCCCAGCATTTT.

This clonotype was detected a few times. The chain is built from TRBV18 and TRBJ2-7, with TRBD2 identical over 8 bases. Trimming took 5 bases from V and 4 from J; bases not matched to a gene: 13. Germline assignment: CDR1 KGHSH and CDR2 LQKENI. The CDR3 is made up of 16 amino acids. The CDR3 region is CASSFTPPGLGYEQYF. The CDR3 DNA reads TGTGCCAGCTCATTTACCCCCCCGGGACTAGGATACGAGCAGTACTTC.

This chain uses TRBV24-1 with TRBJ2-1, with no clear D. The CDR3 contains 11 residues. Trimming took off 4 bases at V and 4 bases at J, with 1 base between the two ends. In germline, CDR1 is KGHDR, CDR2 SFDVKD. The CDR3 coding sequence is TGTGCCACCAGTGAGTACAATGAGCAGTTCTTC. Translating it yields CATSEYNEQFF.

Of note for this clonotype: A much larger clone differs by one base, so this may be a read error. This chain connects TRBV27 to TRBJ2-7, with a weak D call TRBD1 (6 bases). Trimming took 8 bases from V and 2 from J, leaving 16 bases between them. This CDR3 comprises 14 residues. Looked up from germline, CDR1 is MNHEY and CDR2 is SMNVEV (reference sequence). Here the CDR3 reads CASQPGQSPYEQYF. CDR3 sequence (DNA): TGTGCCAGCCAGCCGGGACAAAGCCCCTACGAGCAGTACTTC.

J is TRBJ2-1 and V is TRBV12-3 or TRBV12-4, with unresolved D. V was cut by 0 bases and J by 2 bases, with 5 bases left in between. The CDR3 consists of 14 residues. The CDR3, as DNA: TGTGCCAGCAGTTTAGCCGCGGCCTACAATGAGCAGTTCTTC. It is translated as CASSLAAAYNEQFF.

The V call is TRBV7-9, the J call TRBJ2-2, with D maybe TRBD2 (5 bases). Between the trimmed V and J ends, which lost 6 bases and 1 base, there was a span of 15 bases. Germline-derived CDR1 and CDR2 are SEHNR and FQNEAQ (reference sequence). There are 16 residues in the CDR3. The CDR3 bases are TGTGCCAGCAGGCGACCGGGATTGGGGAACACCGGGGAGCTGTTTTTT. This gives the protein CASRRPGLGNTGELFF.

The sample holds many counts of this clonotype. The chain carries TRBV2 and TRBJ2-2; the D is unclear. V lost 6 bases to trimming and J lost 5 bases, with 4 bases between them. CDR1 is SNHLY and CDR2 is FYNNEI in the germline V gene. There are 11 residues in the CDR3. The CDR3 loop is CASRETGELFF. DNA for the CDR3: TGTGCCAGCAGAGAGACCGGGGAGCTGTTTTTT.

Concerning this clonotype: Given a much more abundant clone one base away, this may be a read error. The conserved phenylalanine or tryptophan normally closing the CDR3 is absent here, so this likely arose from a read error. The rearrangement joins TRBV6-1 to TRBJ1-1; a possible D gene is TRBD1 (5 bases). The V gene's germline CDR1 is MNHNS and CDR2 SASEGT. CDR3 size: 14 residues. V was clipped by 9 bases and J by 4 bases, with 18 bases between them. CDR3 sequence (DNA): TGTGCCAGTTCATACGGGGACCTCGCCACTGAAGCTTTCCTT. Translating gives CASSYGDLATEAFL.

This clonotype was seen repeatedly, ten times or more. The chain has TRBV27 and TRBJ2-7; maybe TRBD2 (6 bases). V lost 3 bases, J lost 4 bases, and 10 bases lay in between. The length of the CDR3 is 13 residues. The germline V gene has CDR1 MNHEY and CDR2 SMNVEV (reference sequence). CDR3 nucleotides: TGTGCCAGCAGTTTCCCGGGAGCTTACGAGCAGTACTTC. Translation: CASSFPGAYEQYF.

The chain couples TRBV19 to TRBJ1-6; D ambiguous. Looked up from germline, CDR1 is LNHDA and CDR2 is SQIVND (reference sequence). Trimming removed 4 bases from V and 7 bases from J, with 8 bases in between. The CDR3 totals 13 residues. The CDR3 bases are TGTGCCAGTAGTACAAAGGCGAATTCACCCCTCCACTTT. Translation gives CASSTKANSPLHF.

The count of this clonotype is one. One base away lies a much larger clone, so this may be a sequencing read error. The chain carries TRBV28 and TRBJ2-7; D uncertain. V dropped 3 bases and J dropped 6 bases, with 15 bases sitting between them. This CDR3 region has 14 residues. CDR1 is MDHEN and CDR2 is SYDVKM in the germline V gene. CDR3 DNA sequence: TGTGCCAGCAGTTTTCTCTTCATGACCCCCGAGCAGTACTTC. This gives the protein CASSFLFMTPEQYF.

The chain links TRBV7-3 to TRBJ2-1, with D possibly matching TRBD1 (6 bases). Trimming pared 2 bases from V and 3 bases from J, leaving 8 bases between. The CDR3 covers 14 residues. Germline values: CDR1 SGHTA, CDR2 FQGTGA. Here the CDR3 reads CASSLGGLYNEQFF. The CDR3 DNA is TGTGCCAGCAGCTTAGGGGGCCTCTACAATGAGCAGTTCTTC.

Many counts were recorded for this clonotype. V usage is TRBV28 and J usage is TRBJ1-1, with a tentative D call TRBD1 (5 bases). Per germline, CDR1 MDHEN and CDR2 SYDVKM. CDR3 length: 15 amino acids. V gave up 7 bases and J gave up 1 base, with 16 bases separating them. CDR3 residues: CASKTPRGRNTEAFF. Here the CDR3 DNA reads TGTGCCAGCAAAACTCCAAGGGGCCGGAACACTGAAGCTTTCTTT.